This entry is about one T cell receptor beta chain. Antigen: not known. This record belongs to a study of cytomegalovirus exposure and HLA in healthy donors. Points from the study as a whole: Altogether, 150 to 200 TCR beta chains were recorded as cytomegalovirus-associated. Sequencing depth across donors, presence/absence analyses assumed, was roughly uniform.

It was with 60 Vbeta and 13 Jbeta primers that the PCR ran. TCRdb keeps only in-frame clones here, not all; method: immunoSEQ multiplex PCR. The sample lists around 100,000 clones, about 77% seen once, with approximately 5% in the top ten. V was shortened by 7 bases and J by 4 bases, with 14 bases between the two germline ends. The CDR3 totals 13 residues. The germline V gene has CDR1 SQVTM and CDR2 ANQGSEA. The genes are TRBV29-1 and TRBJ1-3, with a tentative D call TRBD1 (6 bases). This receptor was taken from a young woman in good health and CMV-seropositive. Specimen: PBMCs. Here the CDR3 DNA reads TGCAGCGCTTTCGAGGGGGTCGGAAACACCATATATTTT. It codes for CSAFEGVGNTIYF. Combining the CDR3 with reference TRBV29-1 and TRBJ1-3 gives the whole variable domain SAVISQKPSRDICQRGTSLTIQCQVDSQVTMMFWYRQQPGQSLTLIATANQGSEATYESGFVIDKFPISRPNLTFSTLTVSNMSPEDSSIYLCSAFEGVGNTIYFGEGSWLTVV.